Below, 12 T cell receptor beta chains from the same sample are listed, as sequenced in a study of Graves' ophthalmopathy and Graves' hyperthyroidism (dated by TCRdb to 2016 to 2018). Reads for this sample came from an Illumina HiSeq 2000. For repertoire sequencing, TCR beta CDR3 regions were amplified from RNA transcripts. The first round was an RT-PCR using HTBI primers with the Qiagen OneStep RT-PCR kit, and this first round was followed by a second-round multiplex PCR, then size selection and purification. In TCRdb, the public reads were trimmed at Q25 with fastp and aligned with MiXCR, with productive beta chains retained. One record per CDR3 amino acid sequence lists the most common genes and DNA. In this sample the table shows 900,000 to 1,200,000 distinct CDR3 sequences, less than 45% of which occur a single time. Of the sample, 11% is held by the ten largest clones. What was sequenced was peripheral blood or thyroid tissue (not recorded which). The source of these receptors is an adult man with Graves' hyperthyroidism.

This clonotype was observed a few times. The chain's CDR3 is CASSLTDHNSPLHF. The CDR3, as DNA: TGTGCCAGCAGCTTGACCGACCATAATTCACCCCTCCACTTT. The J gene is TRBJ1-6, the V gene TRBV7-9; D remains unclear. This CDR3 comprises 14 residues. V shed 3 bases and J shed 5 bases, with 8 bases lying between them. Germline lookup yields CDR1 SEHNR and CDR2 FQNEAQ (reference sequence).

The CDR3, as DNA: TGTGCCAGCAGTTTAATGGCAGGGGCCTACGAGCAGTACTTC. Protein sequence: CASSLMAGAYEQYF. The rearrangement links TRBV12-3 or TRBV12-4 to TRBJ2-7, with D perhaps TRBD1 (6 bases). The CDR3 spans 14 residues. Between the trimmed V and J ends, which lost 2 bases and 2 bases, there was a span of 10 bases.

This clonotype occurred many times. The J gene is TRBJ1-1, the V gene TRBV7-8; a possible D gene is TRBD1 (5 bases). Germline V gene sequence: CDR1 SGHVS, CDR2 FQNEAQ. The V gene lost 0 bases and the J gene lost 1 base, with 12 bases spanning the gap. This CDR3 is 16 amino acids long. Here the CDR3 DNA reads TGTGCCAGCAGCTTAGCCAGGGTTATTGGGAACACTGAAGCTTTCTTT. As protein: CASSLARVIGNTEAFF.

V is TRBV5-1 and J is TRBJ2-7; unclear D gene. The germline V gene encodes CDR1 SGHRS and CDR2 YFSETQ. V was trimmed by 0 bases and J by 5 bases, leaving 12 bases between them. The CDR3 consists of 14 residues. The CDR3 sequence: CASSLAPTCDEQYF. Written as DNA, the CDR3 is TGCGCCAGCAGCTTGGCCCCGACTTGCGACGAGCAGTACTTC.

The chain links TRBV5-1 to TRBJ1-6, with TRBD1 identical over 7 bases. The CDR3 is 15 residues long. The V gene end was trimmed by 7 bases and the J gene end by 3 bases; junction bases not matched to a gene: 7. Germline CDR1 is SGHRS and CDR2 is YFSETQ. The CDR3 coding sequence is TGCGCCAGCGTTCAAGGGACAGACTATAATTCACCCCTCCACTTT. It yields the protein CASVQGTDYNSPLHF.

This clonotype was seen many times. The chain couples TRBV10-3 to TRBJ2-7, with D unresolved. V was pared by 8 bases and J by 7 bases, with 15 bases between. The CDR3 consists of 12 residues. CDR1 and CDR2 from the germline V gene are ENHRY and SYGVKD. The CDR3 is CAIAEPTTEQYF. The CDR3 DNA reads TGTGCCATCGCCGAACCGACCACGGAGCAGTACTTC.

This clonotype occurred many times. The chain combines TRBV7-8 with TRBJ1-6; 7 positions match TRBD1. This CDR3 contains 14 residues. Germline V gives CDR1 SGHVS, CDR2 FQNEAQ. The J segment lost 10 bases and the V segment lost 1 base, leaving 4 bases of the junction unmatched. CDR3 sequence reads: CASSLEQGQSPLHF. The DNA of the CDR3 is TGTGCCAGCAGCTTAGAACAGGGGCAATCACCCCTCCACTTT.

In its sample, this clonotype was seen many times. The rearrangement links TRBV5-8 to TRBJ1-1; no clear D gene. The germline CDR1 and CDR2 sequences are SGHTS and YDEGEE. With 2 bases removed from V and 0 bases from J, the gap between germline ends came to 11 bases. The CDR3 length is 15 residues. The CDR3 reads CASSFTTFLNTEAFF. The CDR3 coding sequence is TGTGCCAGCAGCTTTACGACCTTCTTGAACACTGAAGCTTTCTTT.

The chain employs TRBV7-9 and TRBJ2-7; D gene uncertain. Germline V lookup: CDR1 SEHNR, CDR2 FQNEAQ (reference sequence). CDR3 length: 16 residues. Trimming pared 6 bases from V and 0 bases from J, leaving 18 bases between. This chain's CDR3 is CASRAALGQSSYEQYF. In DNA, the CDR3 is TGTGCCAGCAGGGCGGCTTTAGGCCAAAGCTCCTACGAGCAGTACTTC.

Ten or more counts support this clonotype. The chain recombines TRBV4-3 with TRBJ2-5, with TRBD1 matching 8 bases. V shed 0 bases, J shed 5 bases, and the junction held 5 bases outside the gene matches. CDR3 length equals 15 residues. The germline V gene encodes CDR1 LGHNA and CDR2 YSLEER. Here the CDR3 reads CASSQDPRGLETQYF. The CDR3 nucleotides read TGCGCCAGCAGCCAAGATCCCAGGGGGCTTGAGACCCAGTACTTC.

The V gene is TRBV29-1, the J gene TRBJ2-7; the match to TRBD1 covers 7 bases. J gave up 3 bases and V 5 bases, and 7 bases lay outside the gene matches. Germline CDR1 is SQVTM and CDR2 is ANQGSEA. The CDR3 runs 13 residues. CDR3 protein: CSVLGQVSYEQYF. CDR3 in DNA: TGCAGCGTTCTAGGACAGGTGAGCTACGAGCAGTACTTC.

This clonotype was picked up one time. This chain links TRBV29-1 with TRBJ1-1; D is ambiguous. V lost 7 bases, J lost 10 bases, and 16 bases lay in between. The length of the CDR3 is 11 residues. Germline V gene sequence: CDR1 SQVTM, CDR2 ANQGSEA. DNA of the CDR3: TGCAGCGCAGGCCGGGTGCAGCTAGCTTTCTTT. It yields the protein CSAGRVQLAFF.